This T cell receptor (beta chain) was retrieved from a study of PD-1 blockade in classical Hodgkin lymphoma (TCRdb year 2020). Study-level background: Nivolumab dosing was 3 mg/kg intravenously every 2 weeks, continuing until either disease progression or unacceptable toxicity. The study used CyTOF and TCR beta sequencing to define a peripheral blood immune signature of response to PD-1 blockade in classical Hodgkin lymphoma.

Genomic DNA was isolated using the Qiagen DNeasy kit from unsorted PBMCs as well as from negatively selected CD4+ and CD8+ fractions. TCR beta CDR3 regions were amplified by immunoSEQ multiplex PCR using primers annealing to V and J segments. Amplification bias was minimized using a synthetic immune receptor repertoire, and residual bias was removed computationally after sequencing. The study's own analysis went as follows. Repertoire diversity was quantified as the Shannon entropy index using custom Python scripts. Unsorted, CD4+ and CD8+ repertoires were examined separately, except in combined analyses, for which CD4+ and CD8+ sequences were merged in silico. A clone counted as expanded when the clone's frequency after treatment rose at least 2-fold relative to C1D1, and clones undetected at baseline were given a pseudocount of 0.5. Clones with 0 or 1 copy at C1D1 were defined as singleton clones, while clones with 2 or more copies were defined as non-singleton clones. Clones expanded in unsorted samples were annotated as CD4+, CD8+ or unknown by matching protein sequences in sorted samples from the same patient. Wilcoxon tests on paired samples were used to test diversity changes from C1D1 to C4D1. TCRdb holds this immuneACCESS table with in-frame rearrangements only. Some clones are missing; in checked studies, unresolved V genes explain under half, and the rest has no known cause. V, J and clone size derive from that table, while D and trimming were established from the DNA sequence. For this sample there are 15,000 to 20,000 clones; about 88% appear just once. The top ten clones comprise approximately 6.3% of the sample.

From the germline V gene, CDR1 is MDHEN and CDR2 is SYDVKM. The CDR3 measures 12 amino acids from cysteine to phenylalanine. Left in the record is the CDR3 DNA by itself, 36 bases read in frame from the first base. V gives up 2 bases and J gives up 10 bases, and the segment between their germline ends measures 11 bases. The time point label for this specimen denotes: cycle 1 day 1 (C1D1), immediately before nivolumab initiation. All trial patients had relapsed after autologous stem cell transplantation, with cohorts A, B and C differing in prior brentuximab vedotin exposure. The trial cohort comprised 56 patients with relapsed/refractory classical Hodgkin lymphoma whose best overall responses were complete response, partial response or progressive disease. Single-agent nivolumab was administered to trial patients in the multi-cohort phase II CheckMate 205 trial. An independent review committee assessed best overall response by applying the 2007 International Working Group response criteria. Trial PBMCs were collected immediately before nivolumab initiation (C1D1) and during therapy at cycle 2 day 1 and cycle 4 day 1. Peripheral blood was collected in 8 mL Vacutainer Cell Preparation Tubes, from which PBMCs were isolated by centrifugation and then cryopreserved.

With respect to this clone: This receptor's antigen is unknown. The record has no base qualities; no much larger clone is one base away.

What the research found in general, with its limitations: By C4D1, a significant rise was seen in CD4+ TCR diversity but not in CD8+ TCR diversity (p=0.0027 vs p=0.16), and the rise was most apparent among complete responders (p=0.02). Only a single clinical trial cohort was studied, and what caused the repertoire differences, possibly disease activity or prior therapy, remained undefined. Baseline TCR diversity was reported as lower in newly diagnosed patients than in healthy donors, and lower still in relapsed/refractory patients. Trial patients with a complete response had baseline diversity similar to that of newly diagnosed patients, while partial responders and progressors had significantly lower diversity. Diversity was lower in patients who began nivolumab less than 1 year after ASCT, so these patients were left out of later analyses to avoid confounding by immune reconstitution.

This receptor was obtained from a human donor with classical Hodgkin lymphoma. The chain is made from TRBV28 and TRBJ1-1; a tentative D call is TRBD1 (6 bases match). The specimen comprised peripheral blood mononuclear cells (PBMCs), sampled at baseline. Read as DNA, the sequence is TGTGCCAGCAGTTTAAGGGGGGTGGGAGCTTTCTTT. This is translated as CASSLRGVGAFF. The CDR3, completed at both ends by the reference TRBV28 and TRBJ1-1 genes, gives the full variable domain DVKVTQSSRYLVKRTGEKVFLECVQDMDHENMFWYRQDPGLGLRLIYFSYDVKMKEKGDIPEGYSVSREKKERFSLILESASTNQTSMYLCASSLRGVGAFFGQGTRLTVV.